Listed below are T cell receptor beta chains from one sample, sequenced in a study of T cells after posttransplantation cyclophosphamide. Libraries were prepared by immunoSEQ multiplex PCR; TCRdb keeps only in-frame clonotypes and omits some of them. The sample was found to contain about 26,000 clones, and every one recurs. The sample taken for sequencing was PBMCs. These receptors were taken from a middle-aged man in good health, CMV-negative, and a related stem cell transplant donor. Both conserved end residues are trimmed from each CDR3. Each record gives: V gene, J gene, CDR3 protein.

TRBV28	TRBJ1-5	ASRDRDRANPAGNQPQH
TRBV11-2	TRBJ2-1	ASSSTWSYNEQF
TRBV6-1	TRBJ2-5	ASSDYVSLETQY
TRBV7-3	TRBJ2-1	ASSLAGAYNEQF
TRBV5-4	TRBJ1-6	ASSLPGREGSPLH
TRBV30	TRBJ2-7	ACTFGGFYEQY
TRBV28	TRBJ2-1	ASLRTGGPSGSSYNEQF
TRBV5-1	TRBJ2-7	ASSLASGREQY
TRBV29-1	TRBJ2-1	SVDRDRDYNEQF
TRBV6-6	TRBJ1-5	ASSFRRGLHQPQH
TRBV5-1	TRBJ1-1	ASSLEGGVTEAF
TRBV28	TRBJ1-1	ASSVAGQGIRARTEAF
TRBV21-1	TRBJ2-2	ASSKASLDSDHANTGELF
TRBV20-1	TRBJ2-3	SAPRGDTQY
TRBV28	TRBJ1-5	ASGTGNQPQH
TRBV30	-	AWGGQAYEQY
TRBV12-5	TRBJ2-7	ASGLGQAYEQY
TRBV5-4	TRBJ2-3	ASSPRTSVSTDTQY
TRBV28	TRBJ2-7	ASSLSGSFYEQY
TRBV6-1	TRBJ2-7	ASSEDLAGGYEQY
TRBV14	TRBJ1-1	ASSGQTNTEAF
TRBV5-1	TRBJ2-3	ASTSSAGEDTQY
TRBV29-1	TRBJ2-1	SVEVMWEGYNNEQF
TRBV10-3	TRBJ1-2	AIRGRDRGDYT
TRBV30	TRBJ2-7	AWSPQDNYEQY
TRBV7-6	TRBJ2-1	ASSPDTYNEQF
TRBV6-1	TRBJ1-1	ASSQPRTGGLAF
TRBV7-9	TRBJ2-5	ASSLLGGLQETQY
TRBV2	TRBJ1-4	ASTMAAGYEKLF
TRBV11-2	TRBJ1-2	ASSLETALAYGYT
TRBV11-2	TRBJ2-7	ASSYASGPTYEQY
TRBV29-1	TRBJ2-3	SVALGTGSSDTQY
TRBV5-1	TRBJ2-5	ASSLGTGRETQY
TRBV7-9	TRBJ2-7	ASSLGAGDLYEQY
TRBV28	-	ASSTFDSFAYEQY
TRBV5-6	TRBJ1-1	ASSLLGARAEAF
TRBV10-3	TRBJ2-2	AISDEQGNTGELF
TRBV28	TRBJ2-3	ASSLSVAGNTDTQY
TRBV9	TRBJ2-2	ASRYGGAETGELF
TRBV6-1	TRBJ1-1	ASSDHYRVPEAF
TRBV28	TRBJ1-1	ASSLYGEAF
TRBV10-3	TRBJ2-7	AIRRGSGSYEQY
TRBV6-7	TRBJ2-4	ASSSPGRGYIQY